This section outlines one TCR beta chain sequence together with its context. No antigen is known for it. This specimen belongs to a study of graft-versus-host responses after intestinal transplantation. Overall study context: Uniformly, recipients were administered anti-thymocyte globulin induction with subsequent tacrolimus and steroids for three to four years.

This CDR3 is 17 amino acids long. The V gene end was trimmed by 0 bases and the J gene end by 1 base; junction bases not matched to a gene: 6. Sequencing used immunoSEQ multiplex PCR; TCRdb keeps in-frame clones, though not all of them. The profile shows 11,000 to 15,000 clones, just under 75% of them singletons. Processing of graft tissue released intraepithelial and lamina propria lymphocytes. Points from the study as a whole: Patients with graft-donor T cell macrochimerism had high graft-versus-host to host-versus-graft clonal ratios in allografts. The recipient marrow held GvH clones, and some of them showed up first in ileum or blood.

The chain combines TRBV5-7 with TRBJ1-3; TRBD1 aligns across 8 bases. TRBV5-7 belongs to the ORF category, with a function that is uncertain. The input for sequencing was ileum tissue, taken 16 days after intestinal transplant. This clonotype was sampled from a human patient who received an intestinal transplant, so some T cells may come from the graft donor. The DNA of the CDR3 is TGTGCCAGCAGCTTGGGACAGGGGCATCTATCTGGAAACACCATATATTTT. Its protein product is CASSLGQGHLSGNTIYF.